This T cell receptor beta chain was recovered during a study of shared clonotypes between healthy human individuals. Trimming removed 4 bases from V and 6 bases from J; junction bases left unmatched: 5. The CDR3 extends over 15 amino acids. Germline V CDR1 and CDR2: KGHSH, LQKENI. It was into CD45RA+ naive and CD45RA-negative memory subsets that the CD4+ cells were split. Profiled with immunoSEQ multiplex PCR; TCRdb holds only in-frame clones, not every one. The sample holds over a million clones; roughly 96% are singletons and the top ten take about 1.2%. The V gene is TRBV18, the J gene TRBJ2-1; 11 bases align to TRBD1. The TCR sequence derives from a young man in good health. Material: naive CD4+ T cells sorted from blood. The subset is: CD45RA+ positively selected. The CDR3 loop reads CASSRGQGALNEQFF. Here the CDR3 DNA reads TGTGCCAGCTCACGTGGACAGGGGGCGCTCAATGAGCAGTTCTTC.